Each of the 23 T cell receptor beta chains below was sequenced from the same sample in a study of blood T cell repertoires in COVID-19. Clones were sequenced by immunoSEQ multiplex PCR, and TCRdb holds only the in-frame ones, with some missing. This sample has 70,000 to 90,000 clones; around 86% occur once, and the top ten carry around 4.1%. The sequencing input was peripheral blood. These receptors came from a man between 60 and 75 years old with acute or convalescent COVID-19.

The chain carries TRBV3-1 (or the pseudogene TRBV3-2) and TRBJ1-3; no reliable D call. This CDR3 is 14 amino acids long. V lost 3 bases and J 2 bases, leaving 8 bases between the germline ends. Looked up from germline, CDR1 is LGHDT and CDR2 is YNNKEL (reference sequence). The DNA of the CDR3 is TGTGCCAGCAGCCATTCGGGGACTGGAAACACCATATATTTT. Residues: CASSHSGTGNTIYF.

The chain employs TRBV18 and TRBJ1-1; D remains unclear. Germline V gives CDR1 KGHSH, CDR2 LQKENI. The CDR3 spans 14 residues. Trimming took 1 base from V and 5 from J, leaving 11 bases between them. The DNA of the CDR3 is TGTGCCAGCTCACCACTAGGCGCAGGAACTGAAGCTTTCTTT. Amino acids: CASSPLGAGTEAFF.

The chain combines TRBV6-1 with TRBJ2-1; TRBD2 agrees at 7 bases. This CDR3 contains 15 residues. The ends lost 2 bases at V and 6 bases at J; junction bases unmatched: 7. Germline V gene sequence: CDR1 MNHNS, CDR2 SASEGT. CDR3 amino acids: CASSELAEVVNEQFF. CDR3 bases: TGTGCCAGCAGTGAACTAGCGGAAGTTGTCAATGAGCAGTTCTTC.

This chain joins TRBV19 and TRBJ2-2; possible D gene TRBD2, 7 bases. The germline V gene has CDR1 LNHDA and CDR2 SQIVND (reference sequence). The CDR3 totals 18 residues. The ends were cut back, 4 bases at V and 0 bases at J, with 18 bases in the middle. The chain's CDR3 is CASSREGVRGTNTGELFF. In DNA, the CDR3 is TGTGCCAGTAGTAGGGAGGGGGTTCGTGGAACGAACACCGGGGAGCTGTTTTTT.

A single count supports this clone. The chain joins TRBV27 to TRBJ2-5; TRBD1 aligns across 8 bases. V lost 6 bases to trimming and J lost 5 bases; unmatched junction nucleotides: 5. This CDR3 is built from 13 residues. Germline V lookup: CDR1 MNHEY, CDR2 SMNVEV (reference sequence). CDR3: CASSPRQGETQYF. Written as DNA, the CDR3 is TGTGCCAGCAGCCCCAGACAGGGGGAGACCCAGTACTTC.

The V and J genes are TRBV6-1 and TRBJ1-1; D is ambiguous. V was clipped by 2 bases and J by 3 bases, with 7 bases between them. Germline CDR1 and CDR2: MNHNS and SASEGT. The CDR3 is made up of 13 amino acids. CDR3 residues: CASSEILDTEAFF. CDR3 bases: TGTGCCAGCAGTGAAATTTTAGACACTGAAGCTTTCTTT.

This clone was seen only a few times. DNA for the CDR3: TGTGCCAGCAGCACCGTCACAGCCAACCGATTTGGAGCTTTCTTT. Its protein product is CASSTVTANRFGAFF. The chain combines TRBV7-2 with TRBJ1-1; D call uncertain. Germline V gene data show CDR1 as SGHTA and CDR2 as FQGNSA. Trimming removed 5 bases at V and 10 bases at J, with 23 bases between. The CDR3 covers 15 residues.

The CDR3 DNA follows: TGTGCCTGGAGACTAGCGGGGGAGAAGACCCAGTACTTC. It encodes CAWRLAGEKTQYF. J is TRBJ2-5 and V is TRBV30; 11 bases match TRBD2. V shed 3 bases, J shed 6 bases, and the junction held 3 bases outside the gene matches. The germline V gene has CDR1 GTSNPN and CDR2 SVGIG (reference sequence). This CDR3 is 13 amino acids long.

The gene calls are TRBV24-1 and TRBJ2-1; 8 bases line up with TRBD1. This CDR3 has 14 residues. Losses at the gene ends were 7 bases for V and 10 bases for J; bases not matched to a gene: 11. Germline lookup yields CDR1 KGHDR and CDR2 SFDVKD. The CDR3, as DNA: TGTGCCACCAGCCCGACAGGGGCAAGCGCGGAGCAGTTCTTC. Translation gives CATSPTGASAEQFF.

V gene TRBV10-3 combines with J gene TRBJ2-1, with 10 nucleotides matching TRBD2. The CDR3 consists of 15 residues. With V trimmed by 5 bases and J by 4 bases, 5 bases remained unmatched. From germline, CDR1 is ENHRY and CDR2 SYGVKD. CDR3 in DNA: TGTGCCATCAGTCGAGGACTAGCGGAGTACAATGAGCAGTTCTTC. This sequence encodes CAISRGLAEYNEQFF.

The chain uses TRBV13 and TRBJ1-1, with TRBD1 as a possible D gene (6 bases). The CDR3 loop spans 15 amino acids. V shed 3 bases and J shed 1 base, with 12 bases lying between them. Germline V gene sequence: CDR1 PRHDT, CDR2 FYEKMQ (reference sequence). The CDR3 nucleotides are TGTGCCAGCAGCTTCACAGGGTCGGGGAACACTGAAGCTTTCTTT. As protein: CASSFTGSGNTEAFF.

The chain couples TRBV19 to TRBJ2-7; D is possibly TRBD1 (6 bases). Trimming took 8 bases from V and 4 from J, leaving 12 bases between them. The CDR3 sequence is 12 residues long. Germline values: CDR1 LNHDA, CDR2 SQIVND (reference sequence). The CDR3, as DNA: TGTGCCAGTGGGGACACCAGTTACGAGCAGTACTTC. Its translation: CASGDTSYEQYF.

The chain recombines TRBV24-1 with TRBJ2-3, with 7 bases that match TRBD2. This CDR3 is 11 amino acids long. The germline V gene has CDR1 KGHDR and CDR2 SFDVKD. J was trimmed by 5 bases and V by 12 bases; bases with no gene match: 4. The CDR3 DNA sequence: TGTGCCCCCGGGGGGAAAGATACGCAGTATTTT. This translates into CAPGGKDTQYF.

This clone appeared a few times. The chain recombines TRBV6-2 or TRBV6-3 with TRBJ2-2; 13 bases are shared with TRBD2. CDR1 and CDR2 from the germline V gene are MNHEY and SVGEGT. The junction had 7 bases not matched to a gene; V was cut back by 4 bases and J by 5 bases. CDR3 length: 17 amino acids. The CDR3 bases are TGTGCCAGCAGTTTAAGGACTAGCGGGAGCGGAACCGGGGAGCTGTTTTTT. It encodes CASSLRTSGSGTGELFF.

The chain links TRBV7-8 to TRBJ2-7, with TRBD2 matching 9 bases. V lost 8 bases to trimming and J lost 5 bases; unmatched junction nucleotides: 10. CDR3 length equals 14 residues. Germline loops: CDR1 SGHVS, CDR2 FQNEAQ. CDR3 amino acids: CASATREGADEQYF. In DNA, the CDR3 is TGTGCCAGCGCCACGCGGGAGGGCGCCGACGAGCAGTACTTC.

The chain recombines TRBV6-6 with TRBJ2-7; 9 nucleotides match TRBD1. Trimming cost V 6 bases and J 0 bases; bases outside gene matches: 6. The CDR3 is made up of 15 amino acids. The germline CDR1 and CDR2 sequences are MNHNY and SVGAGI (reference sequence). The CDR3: CASSSETGGSYEQYF. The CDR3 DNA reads TGTGCCAGCAGCTCCGAGACAGGGGGCTCCTACGAGCAGTACTTC.

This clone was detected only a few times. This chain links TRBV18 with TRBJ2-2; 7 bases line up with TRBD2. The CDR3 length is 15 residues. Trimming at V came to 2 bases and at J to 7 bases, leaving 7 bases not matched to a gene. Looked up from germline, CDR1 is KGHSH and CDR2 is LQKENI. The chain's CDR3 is CASSPEGGHIGELFF. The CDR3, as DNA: TGTGCCAGCTCACCAGAGGGAGGGCACATCGGGGAGCTGTTTTTT.

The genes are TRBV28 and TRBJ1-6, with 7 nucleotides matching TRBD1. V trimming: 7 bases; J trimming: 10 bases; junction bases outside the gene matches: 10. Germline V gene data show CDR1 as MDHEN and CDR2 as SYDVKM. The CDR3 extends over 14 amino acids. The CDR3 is CASTQTGMESPLHF. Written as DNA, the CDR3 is TGTGCCAGCACTCAGACAGGGATGGAATCACCCCTCCACTTT.

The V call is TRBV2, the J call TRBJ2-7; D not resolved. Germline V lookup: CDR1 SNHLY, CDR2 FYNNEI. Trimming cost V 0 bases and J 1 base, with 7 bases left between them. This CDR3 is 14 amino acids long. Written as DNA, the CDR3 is TGTGCCAGCAGTGAAGCGTTCAGATCCTACGAGCAGTACTTC. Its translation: CASSEAFRSYEQYF. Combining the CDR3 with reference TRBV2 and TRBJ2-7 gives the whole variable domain EPEVTQTPSHQVTQMGQEVILRCVPISNHLYFYWYRQILGQKVEFLVSFYNNEISEKSEIFDDQFSVERPDGSNFTLKIRSTKLEDSAMYFCASSEAFRSYEQYFGPGTRLTVT.

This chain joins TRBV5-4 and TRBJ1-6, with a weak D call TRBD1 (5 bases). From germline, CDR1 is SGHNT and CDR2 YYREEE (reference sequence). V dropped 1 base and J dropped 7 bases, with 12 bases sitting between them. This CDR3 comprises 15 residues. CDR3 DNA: TGTGCCAGCAGCTTGAGATGGGGGGGGAATTCACCCCTCCACTTT. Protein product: CASSLRWGGNSPLHF.

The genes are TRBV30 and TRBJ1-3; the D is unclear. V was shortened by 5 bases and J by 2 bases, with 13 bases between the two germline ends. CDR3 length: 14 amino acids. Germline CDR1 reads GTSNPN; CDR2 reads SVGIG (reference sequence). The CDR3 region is CAWGGPPTGNTIYF. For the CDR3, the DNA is TGTGCCTGGGGAGGGCCGCCGACTGGAAACACCATATATTTT.

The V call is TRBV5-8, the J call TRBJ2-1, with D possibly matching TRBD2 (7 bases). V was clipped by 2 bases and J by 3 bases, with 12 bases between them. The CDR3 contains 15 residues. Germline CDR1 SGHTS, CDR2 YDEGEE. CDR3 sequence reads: CASSLQGGFYNEQFF. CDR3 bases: TGTGCCAGCAGCTTACAGGGAGGGTTCTACAATGAGCAGTTCTTC. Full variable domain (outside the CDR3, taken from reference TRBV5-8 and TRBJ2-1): EAGVTQSPTHLIKTRGQQATLRCSPISGHTSVYWYQQALGLGLQFLLWYDEGEERNRGNFPPRFSGRQFPNYSSELNVNALELEDSALYLCASSLQGGFYNEQFFGPGTRLTVL.

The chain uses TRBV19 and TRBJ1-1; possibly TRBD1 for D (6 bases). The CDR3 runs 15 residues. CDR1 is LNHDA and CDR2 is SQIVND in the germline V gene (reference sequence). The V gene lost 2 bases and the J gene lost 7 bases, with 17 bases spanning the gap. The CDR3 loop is CASSISIRGGSEAFF. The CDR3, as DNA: TGTGCCAGTAGTATATCCATCCGGGGGGGCAGTGAAGCTTTCTTT.